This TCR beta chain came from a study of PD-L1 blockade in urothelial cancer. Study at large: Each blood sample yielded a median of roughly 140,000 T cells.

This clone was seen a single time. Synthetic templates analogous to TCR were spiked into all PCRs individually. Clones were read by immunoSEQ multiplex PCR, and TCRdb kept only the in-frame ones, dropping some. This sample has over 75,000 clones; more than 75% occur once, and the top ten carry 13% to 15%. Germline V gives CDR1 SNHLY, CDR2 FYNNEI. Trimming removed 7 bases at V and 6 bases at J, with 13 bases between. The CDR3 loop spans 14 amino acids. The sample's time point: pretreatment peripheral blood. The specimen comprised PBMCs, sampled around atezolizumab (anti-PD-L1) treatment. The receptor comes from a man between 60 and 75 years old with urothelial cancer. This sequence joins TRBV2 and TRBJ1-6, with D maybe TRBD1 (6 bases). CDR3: CASKGGTPNSPLHF. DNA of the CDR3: TGTGCCAGCAAGGGGGGGACACCTAATTCACCCCTCCACTTT.